The 14 T cell receptor beta chains listed next were all sequenced from one sample in a study of shared clonotypes between healthy human individuals. The assay was immunoSEQ multiplex PCR, and TCRdb's table has in-frame clones only and misses some. Among a few million clones listed, around 92% were seen once. Material for sequencing was naive CD4+ T cells from PBMCs. Subset denoted: CD45RA+ positively selected. All receptors derive from a man younger than 30 in good health. Some clones in this sample may be carry-over from other donors' samples.

This clone was counted a single time. This chain uses TRBV7-9 with TRBJ2-6, with 7 bases fitting TRBD1. Germline V gene data show CDR1 as SEHNR and CDR2 as FQNEAQ (reference sequence). V lost 4 bases and J lost 0; bases outside the gene matches: 9. This CDR3 spans 18 amino acids. The CDR3 sequence: CASSWAGTALSGANVLTF. CDR3 sequence (DNA): TGTGCCAGCAGCTGGGCCGGGACAGCCCTCTCTGGGGCCAACGTCCTGACTTTC.

The genes are TRBV5-1 and TRBJ2-6, with D perhaps matching TRBD1 (6 bases). The CDR3 sequence is 18 residues long. CDR1 and CDR2 (germline): SGHRS, YFSETQ. V was clipped by 0 bases and J by 4 bases, with 17 bases between them. CDR3 nucleotides: TGCGCCAGCAGCTTGGAGGGCCAGGGGATGGGAGGGGCCAACGTCCTGACTTTC. Translating gives CASSLEGQGMGGANVLTF.

The V and J genes are TRBV4-2 and TRBJ2-1, with TRBD2 identical over 12 bases. This CDR3 has 15 amino acids. J lost 7 bases, V lost 2 bases, and 3 bases had no gene match. CDR1 and CDR2 from the germline V gene are LGHNA and YNFKEQ. DNA of the CDR3: TGTGCCAGCAGCCAACTAGCGGGAGGGGTGAATGAGCAGTTCTTC. This gives the protein CASSQLAGGVNEQFF.

The chain couples TRBV29-1 to TRBJ2-7; 9 bases are a match to TRBD1. The CDR3 sequence is 14 residues long. Looked up from germline, CDR1 is SQVTM and CDR2 is ANQGSEA. Trimming at V came to 6 bases and at J to 2 bases, leaving 8 bases not matched to a gene. Here the CDR3 reads CSVGQGPIPYEQYF. The CDR3 DNA sequence: TGCAGCGTGGGACAGGGCCCGATTCCCTACGAGCAGTACTTC.

The chain has TRBV7-2 and TRBJ2-7, with a weak D call TRBD1 (6 bases). The CDR3 is made up of 15 amino acids. The germline V gene has CDR1 SGHTA and CDR2 FQGNSA. The V and J ends lost 0 bases and 4 bases respectively, with 13 bases between them. The chain's CDR3 is CASSLAGLRGYEQYF. The CDR3 DNA follows: TGTGCCAGCAGCTTAGCGGGTCTCAGGGGATACGAGCAGTACTTC.

The chain links TRBV28 to TRBJ2-1, with 10 bases matching TRBD2. From germline, CDR1 is MDHEN and CDR2 SYDVKM. This CDR3 is 15 amino acids long. After removal of 5 bases from V and 4 bases from J, the junction contained 5 bases not matched to a gene. The CDR3 sequence: CASSEVAGGYNEQFF. The CDR3 nucleotides read TGTGCCAGCAGTGAGGTAGCGGGAGGTTACAATGAGCAGTTCTTC.

The genes are TRBV18 and TRBJ1-4; a possible D gene is TRBD1 (6 bases). The germline V gene has CDR1 KGHSH and CDR2 LQKENI. The V gene lost 6 bases and the J gene lost 0 bases, with 14 bases spanning the gap. This CDR3 has 16 amino acids. The CDR3 nucleotides are TGTGCCAGCTCTCGGGGGACAACAGCAACTAATGAAAAACTGTTTTTT. It yields the protein CASSRGTTATNEKLFF.

The chain uses TRBV5-4 and TRBJ2-5; TRBD2 matches 12 bases. Unmatched junction bases numbered 6, after V lost 4 bases and J lost 5 bases. The germline V gene has CDR1 SGHNT and CDR2 YYREEE (reference sequence). The CDR3 spans 15 residues. CDR3 in DNA: TGTGCCAGCAGCCCACTAGCGGGAGGTTCCGAGACCCAGTACTTC. Translating gives CASSPLAGGSETQYF. Full variable domain (rest looked up from reference TRBV5-4 and TRBJ2-5): ETGVTQSPTHLIKTRGQQVTLRCSSQSGHNTVSWYQQALGQGPQFIFQYYREEENGRGNFPPRFSGLQFPNYSSELNVNALELDDSALYLCASSPLAGGSETQYFGPGTRLLVL.

V usage is TRBV28 and J usage is TRBJ2-6; the D is unclear. The CDR3 length is 14 residues. Per the germline V gene, CDR1 is MDHEN and CDR2 is SYDVKM. Trimming cost V 6 bases and J 2 bases, with 8 bases left between them. CDR3 bases: TGTGCCAGCAGCCCCCGGGCTGGGGCCAACGTCCTGACTTTC. Its protein is CASSPRAGANVLTF. Filled out from reference TRBV28 and TRBJ2-6, the complete variable domain reads DVKVTQSSRYLVKRTGEKVFLECVQDMDHENMFWYRQDPGLGLRLIYFSYDVKMKEKGDIPEGYSVSREKKERFSLILESASTNQTSMYLCASSPRAGANVLTFGAGSRLTVL.

Points on this clone: This specimen includes other DNA sequences encoding the same CDR3. The chain carries TRBV5-1 and TRBJ1-3, with 7 bases matching TRBD1. The CDR3 covers 15 residues. V shed 4 bases and J 0 bases; nucleotides not matched to a gene: 4. Germline CDR1 and CDR2: SGHRS and YFSETQ. The CDR3 DNA is TGCGCCAGCAGCCCAGGGGGTTCCTCTGGAAACACCATATATTTT. This codes for CASSPGGSSGNTIYF.

The V call is TRBV9, the J call TRBJ2-1; D not resolved. The CDR3 extends over 13 amino acids. The germline V gene encodes CDR1 SGDLS and CDR2 YYNGEE. The V and J ends lost 2 bases and 2 bases respectively, with 5 bases between them. The CDR3 loop reads CASSVEPYNEQFF. DNA of the CDR3: TGTGCCAGCAGCGTTGAACCCTACAATGAGCAGTTCTTC.

The chain links TRBV25-1 to TRBJ2-1; D not certain. The CDR3 consists of 15 residues. Germline V gene data show CDR1 as MGHDK and CDR2 as SYGVNS. V was trimmed by 2 bases and J by 3 bases, leaving 11 bases between them. The CDR3 coding sequence is TGTGCCAGCAGTGAACCCGGCGGAGTCTACAATGAGCAGTTCTTC. Translated, it gives CASSEPGGVYNEQFF.

This chain uses TRBV25-1 with TRBJ2-1, with TRBD1 matching over 11 bases. CDR1 MGHDK and CDR2 SYGVNS come from the germline V gene. The CDR3 is 14 amino acids. Germline trimming cut 5 bases from V and 9 bases from J; bases unmatched to any gene: 6. CDR3 region: CASSPGQGAAEQFF. The CDR3 nucleotides read TGTGCCAGCAGTCCCGGACAGGGGGCGGCTGAGCAGTTCTTC.

The chain is built from TRBV5-1 and TRBJ2-5, with 7 bases fitting TRBD1. V lost 1 base and J lost 5; bases outside the gene matches: 2. The CDR3 contains 13 residues. CDR1 and CDR2 from the germline V gene are SGHRS and YFSETQ. The CDR3 DNA follows: TGCGCCAGCAGCTTGAACAGGGGTGAGACCCAGTACTTC. It specifies CASSLNRGETQYF.